These 14 T cell receptor beta chains came from one sample sequenced in a study of T cell responses to AZD1222 COVID-19 vaccine (dated by TCRdb to the early 2020s). The intended sense of this specimen's time point label: about 28 days (+/-7) after the second vaccine dose. The sample's treatment or condition label, decoded: meningococcal conjugate vaccine given as trial control. The library was prepared using the immunoSEQ multiplex PCR assay. Drawn from immuneACCESS, this table holds only the in-frame rearrangements with V and J called that TCRdb kept. Clones are partly lost; checked studies trace under half to an unresolved V gene and leave the rest unexplained. The sample yields about 75,000 clones; more than 70% were counted once. In total, the top ten clones hold 9% to 10% of the sample. Sample: peripheral blood, taken 28 days after the second dose of the MenACWY control vaccine. These receptors all stem from an adult who received the MenACWY meningococcal vaccine as a control.

This chain joins TRBV2 and TRBJ2-7, with TRBD2 matching 8 bases. The V and J ends lost 10 bases and 4 bases, in that order; junction bases with no gene match: 6. Germline lookup yields CDR1 SNHLY and CDR2 FYNNEI. The CDR3 has 12 residues. As DNA, the CDR3 is TGTGCCACCGGGGGGGACGGGTACGAGCAGTACTTC. Its translation is CATGGDGYEQYF.

The chain combines TRBV25-1 with TRBJ2-1, with a tentative D call TRBD1 (5 bases). Germline lookup yields CDR1 MGHDK and CDR2 SYGVNS. The CDR3 is 15 residues long. The V end was cut by 3 bases, the J end by 0 bases, with 9 bases between. The CDR3 DNA reads TGTGCCAGCAGTGAGCACAGGAGCTCCTACAATGAGCAGTTCTTC. It yields the protein CASSEHRSSYNEQFF.

The chain couples TRBV21-1 to TRBJ1-5. TRBV21-1 has pseudogene status. The CDR3 is made up of 14 amino acids. CDR3 DNA: TGTGCCAGCAGCAAAACTTTCCCCGGGACCGCCTTACATTTT. Protein sequence: CASSKTFPGTALHF.

The rearrangement joins TRBV18 to TRBJ1-1; 7 bases line up with TRBD1. The V segment lost 2 bases and the J segment 2 bases; nucleotides outside the gene matches: 5. There are 15 residues in the CDR3. Germline values: CDR1 KGHSH, CDR2 LQKENI. For the CDR3, the DNA is TGTGCCAGCTCACCATACAGGGGAGTAAACACTGAAGCTTTCTTT. It specifies CASSPYRGVNTEAFF.

The chain combines TRBV5-4 with TRBJ1-3; 7 bases are shared with TRBD1. CDR1 is SGHNT, CDR2 YYREEE, per germline (reference sequence). With 4 bases clipped from V and 0 bases from J, the junction kept 4 bases outside the gene matches. This CDR3 region has 15 residues. In nucleotides, the CDR3 is TGTGCCAGCAGCCTCGGGACAGACTCTGGAAACACCATATATTTT. The encoded protein is CASSLGTDSGNTIYF.

V and J are TRBV29-1 and TRBJ1-1; 9 bases are a match to TRBD1. With 5 bases clipped from V and 1 base from J, the junction kept 8 bases outside the gene matches. The germline gives CDR1 SQVTM, CDR2 ANQGSEA. There are 15 residues in the CDR3. CDR3 residues: CSVTGTGWPNTEAFF. The CDR3 DNA sequence: TGCAGCGTTACCGGGACAGGGTGGCCGAACACTGAAGCTTTCTTT. Filled out from reference TRBV29-1 and TRBJ1-1, the complete variable domain reads SAVISQKPSRDICQRGTSLTIQCQVDSQVTMMFWYRQQPGQSLTLIATANQGSEATYESGFVIDKFPISRPNLTFSTLTVSNMSPEDSSIYLCSVTGTGWPNTEAFFGQGTRLTVV.

A few counts support this clone. The chain has TRBV2 and TRBJ1-6, with D maybe TRBD1 (5 bases). The CDR3 covers 13 residues. Between the trimmed V and J ends, which lost 7 bases and 5 bases, there was a span of 9 bases. CDR1 and CDR2 from the germline V gene are SNHLY and FYNNEI. CDR3 region: CASTQGNNSPLHF. In DNA, the CDR3 is TGTGCCAGCACGCAGGGCAATAATTCACCCCTCCACTTT.

The CDR3 DNA sequence: TGTGCCAGCTCACTGGACAGGGACGAGCAGTACTTC. Encoded protein: CASSLDRDEQYF. V gene TRBV18 combines with J gene TRBJ2-7; TRBD1 matches 8 bases. CDR1 and CDR2 (germline): KGHSH, LQKENI. J lost 5 bases, V lost 4 bases, and 1 base had no gene match. The length of the CDR3 is 12 residues.

This clone was recorded once. The chain recombines TRBV6-2 or TRBV6-3 with TRBJ1-1; D ambiguous. The CDR3 spans 13 residues. Trimming pared 6 bases from V and 5 bases from J, leaving 13 bases between. CDR1 and CDR2 from the germline V gene are MNHEY and SVGEGT. CDR3 loop: CASSLPSGTEAFF. For the CDR3, the DNA is TGTGCCAGCAGCCTACCCTCGGGTACTGAAGCTTTCTTT.

The gene calls are TRBV5-1 and TRBJ1-4; D possibly corresponds to TRBD1 (5 bases). V lost 3 bases, J lost 8 bases, and 14 bases lay in between. The CDR3 has 14 amino acids. Looked up from germline, CDR1 is SGHRS and CDR2 is YFSETQ. The CDR3 nucleotides are TGCGCCAGCAGCTCGGAGGGGTCTGGAGAAAAACTGTTTTTT. Its protein product is CASSSEGSGEKLFF.

The chain combines TRBV6-5 with TRBJ2-7, with TRBD1 identical over 8 bases. Germline V CDR1 and CDR2: MNHEY, SVGAGI. V shed 10 bases and J 5 bases; nucleotides not matched to a gene: 13. The CDR3 is 14 amino acids. The CDR3 DNA sequence: TGTGCCACCGCAAGGACAGGGTCTTTGAACGAGCAGTACTTC. Protein: CATARTGSLNEQYF.

The chain combines TRBV7-2 with TRBJ2-5; D remains ambiguous. V dropped 1 base and J dropped 2 bases, with 14 bases sitting between them. Germline-derived CDR1 and CDR2 are SGHTA and FQGNSA. The CDR3 runs 16 residues. DNA for the CDR3: TGTGCCAGCAGCTTAGAGGCGCCGCGCCGACAAGAGACCCAGTACTTC. It translates to CASSLEAPRRQETQYF.

This chain links TRBV5-1 with TRBJ2-1; D is unclear. Per the germline V gene, CDR1 is SGHRS and CDR2 is YFSETQ. The V gene lost 0 bases and the J gene lost 3 bases, with 4 bases spanning the gap. The CDR3 contains 13 residues. This CDR3 reads CASSLDYYNEQFF. DNA for the CDR3: TGCGCCAGCAGCTTGGATTACTACAATGAGCAGTTCTTC. Filled out from reference TRBV5-1 and TRBJ2-1, the complete variable domain reads KAGVTQTPRYLIKTRGQQVTLSCSPISGHRSVSWYQQTPGQGLQFLFEYFSETQRNKGNFPGRFSGRQFSNSRSEMNVSTLELGDSALYLCASSLDYYNEQFFGPGTRLTVL.

This chain connects TRBV5-4 to TRBJ1-3; TRBD1 might be the D (5 bases). Germline CDR1 SGHNT, CDR2 YYREEE (reference sequence). Trimming stripped 2 bases from V and 0 bases from J, with 15 bases between. The CDR3 runs 17 residues. This chain's CDR3 is CASSFGSLQDSGNTIYF. The CDR3 DNA sequence: TGTGCCAGCAGCTTCGGCTCACTACAGGACTCTGGAAACACCATATATTTT.